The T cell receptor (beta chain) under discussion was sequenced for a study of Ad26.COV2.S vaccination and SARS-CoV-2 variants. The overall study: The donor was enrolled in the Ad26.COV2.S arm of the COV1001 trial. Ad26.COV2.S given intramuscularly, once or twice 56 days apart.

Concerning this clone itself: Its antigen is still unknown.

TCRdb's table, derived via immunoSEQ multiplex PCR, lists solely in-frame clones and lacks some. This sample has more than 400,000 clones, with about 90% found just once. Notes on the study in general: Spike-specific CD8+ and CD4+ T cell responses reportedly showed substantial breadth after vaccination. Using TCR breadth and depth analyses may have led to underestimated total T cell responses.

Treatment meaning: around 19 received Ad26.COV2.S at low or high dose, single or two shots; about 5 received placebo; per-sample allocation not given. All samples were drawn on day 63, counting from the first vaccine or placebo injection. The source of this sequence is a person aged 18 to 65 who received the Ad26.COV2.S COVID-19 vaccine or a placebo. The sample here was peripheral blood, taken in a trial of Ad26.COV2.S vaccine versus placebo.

The CDR3 sequence is CASSTQENQETQYF. The DNA for the CDR3 is TGTGCCAGTAGTACCCAGGAGAACCAAGAGACCCAGTACTTC. The V and J genes are TRBV19 and TRBJ2-5, with D hard to call. The CDR3 runs 14 residues. Germline CDR1 LNHDA, CDR2 SQIVND (reference sequence). V lost 4 bases and J 0 bases, leaving 9 bases between the germline ends.